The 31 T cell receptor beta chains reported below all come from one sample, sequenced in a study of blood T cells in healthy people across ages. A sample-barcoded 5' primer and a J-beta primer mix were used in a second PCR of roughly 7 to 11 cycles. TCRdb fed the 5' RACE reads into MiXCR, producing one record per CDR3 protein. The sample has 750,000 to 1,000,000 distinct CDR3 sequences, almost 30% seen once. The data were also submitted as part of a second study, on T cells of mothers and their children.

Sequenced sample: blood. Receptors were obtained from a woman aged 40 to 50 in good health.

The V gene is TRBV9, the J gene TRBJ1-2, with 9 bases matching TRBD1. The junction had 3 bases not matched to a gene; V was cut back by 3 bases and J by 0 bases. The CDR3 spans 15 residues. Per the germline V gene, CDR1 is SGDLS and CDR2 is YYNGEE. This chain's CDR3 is CASSAGTGPNYGYTF. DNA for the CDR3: TGTGCCAGCAGCGCTGGGACAGGGCCTAACTATGGCTACACCTTC.

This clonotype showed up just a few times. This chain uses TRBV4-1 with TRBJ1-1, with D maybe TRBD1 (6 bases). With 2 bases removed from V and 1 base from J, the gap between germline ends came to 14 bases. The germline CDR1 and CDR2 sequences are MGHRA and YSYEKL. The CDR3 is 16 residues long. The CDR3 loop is CASSQPRGRRNTEAFF. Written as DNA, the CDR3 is TGCGCCAGCAGCCAACCCAGGGGCCGGCGGAACACTGAAGCTTTCTTT.

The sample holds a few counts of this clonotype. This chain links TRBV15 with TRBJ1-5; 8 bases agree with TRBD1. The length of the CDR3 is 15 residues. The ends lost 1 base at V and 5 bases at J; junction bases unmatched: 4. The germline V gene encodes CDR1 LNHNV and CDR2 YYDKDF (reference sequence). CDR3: CATSRGDRRYQPQHF. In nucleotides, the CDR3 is TGTGCCACCAGCAGAGGGGACAGGAGATATCAGCCCCAGCATTTT.

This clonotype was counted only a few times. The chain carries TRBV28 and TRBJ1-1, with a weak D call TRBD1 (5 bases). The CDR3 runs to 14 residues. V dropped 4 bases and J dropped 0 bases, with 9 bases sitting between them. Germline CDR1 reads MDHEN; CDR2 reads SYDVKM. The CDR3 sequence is CASSSPGMNTEAFF. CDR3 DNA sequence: TGTGCCAGCAGTTCCCCAGGGATGAACACTGAAGCTTTCTTT.

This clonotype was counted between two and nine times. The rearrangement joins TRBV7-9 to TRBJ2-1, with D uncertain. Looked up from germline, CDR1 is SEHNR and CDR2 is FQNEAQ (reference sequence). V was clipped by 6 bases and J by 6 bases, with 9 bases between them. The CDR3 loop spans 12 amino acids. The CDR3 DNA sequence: TGTGCCAGCAGTCGACAATCCAATGAGCAGTTCTTC. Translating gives CASSRQSNEQFF.

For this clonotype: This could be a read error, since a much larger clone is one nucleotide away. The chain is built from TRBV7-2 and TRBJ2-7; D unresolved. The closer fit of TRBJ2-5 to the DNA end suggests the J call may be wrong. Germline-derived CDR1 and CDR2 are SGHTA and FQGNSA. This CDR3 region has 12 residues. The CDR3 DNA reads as TGTGCCGGCAGCTTAAATCGGGAGACCCAGTACTTC. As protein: CAGSLNRETQYF.

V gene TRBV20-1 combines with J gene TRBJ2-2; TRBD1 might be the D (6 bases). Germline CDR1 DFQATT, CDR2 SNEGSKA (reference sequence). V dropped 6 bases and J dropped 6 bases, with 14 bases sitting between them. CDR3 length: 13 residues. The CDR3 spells CSALRTAAGELFF. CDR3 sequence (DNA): TGCAGTGCCCTACGGACAGCCGCCGGGGAGCTGTTTTTT.

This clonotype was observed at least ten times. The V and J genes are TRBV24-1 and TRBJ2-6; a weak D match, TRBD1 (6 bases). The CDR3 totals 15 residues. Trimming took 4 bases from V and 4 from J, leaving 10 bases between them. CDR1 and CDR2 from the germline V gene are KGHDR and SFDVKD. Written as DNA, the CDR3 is TGTGCCACCAGTGACCTAGGACAGGGGGCCAACGTCCTGACTTTC. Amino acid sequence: CATSDLGQGANVLTF.

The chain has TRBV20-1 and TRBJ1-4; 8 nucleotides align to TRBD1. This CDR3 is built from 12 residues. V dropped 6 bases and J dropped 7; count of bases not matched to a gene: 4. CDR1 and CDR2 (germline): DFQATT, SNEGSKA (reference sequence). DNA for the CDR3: TGCAGTGCAGACAGGGGAGGTGAAAAACTGTTTTTT. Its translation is CSADRGGEKLFF.

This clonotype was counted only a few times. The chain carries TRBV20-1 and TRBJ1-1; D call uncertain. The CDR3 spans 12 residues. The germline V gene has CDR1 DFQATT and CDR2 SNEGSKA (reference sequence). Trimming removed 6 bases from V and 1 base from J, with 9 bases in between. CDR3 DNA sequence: TGCAGTGCCTTGACGAGGAACACTGAAGCTTTCTTT. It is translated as CSALTRNTEAFF.

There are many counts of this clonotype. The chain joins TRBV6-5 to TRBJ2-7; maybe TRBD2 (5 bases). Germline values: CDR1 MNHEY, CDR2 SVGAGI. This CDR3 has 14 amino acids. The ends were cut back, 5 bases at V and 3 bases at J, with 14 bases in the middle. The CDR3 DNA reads TGTGCCAGCAGTCGATTCCCAGAGGGCTACGAGCAGTACTTC. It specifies CASSRFPEGYEQYF.

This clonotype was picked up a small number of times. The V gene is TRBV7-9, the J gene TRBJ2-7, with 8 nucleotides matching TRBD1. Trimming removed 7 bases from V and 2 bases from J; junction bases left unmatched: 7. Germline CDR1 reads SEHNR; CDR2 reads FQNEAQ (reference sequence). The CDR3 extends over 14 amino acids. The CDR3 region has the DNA TGTGCCAGCACCTACGGACAGGGCACCTACGAGCAGTACTTC. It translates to CASTYGQGTYEQYF. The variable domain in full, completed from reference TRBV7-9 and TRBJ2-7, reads DTGVSQNPRHKITKRGQNVTFRCDPISEHNRLYWYRQTLGQGPEFLTYFQNEAQLEKSRLLSDRFSAERPKGSFSTLEIQRTEQGDSAMYLCASTYGQGTYEQYFGPGTRLTVT.

As DNA, the CDR3 is TGTGCCAGCAACCCGGGACAGGGCGGAATCAAGGGGTGGAACACTGAAGCTTTCTTT. This translates into CASNPGQGGIKGWNTEAFF. The chain joins TRBV28 to TRBJ1-1; 9 positions match TRBD1. Looked up from germline, CDR1 is MDHEN and CDR2 is SYDVKM. The CDR3 extends over 19 amino acids. The V segment lost 7 bases and the J segment 1 base; nucleotides outside the gene matches: 19. The whole variable domain, filled in from reference TRBV28 and TRBJ1-1, reads DVKVTQSSRYLVKRTGEKVFLECVQDMDHENMFWYRQDPGLGLRLIYFSYDVKMKEKGDIPEGYSVSREKKERFSLILESASTNQTSMYLCASNPGQGGIKGWNTEAFFGQGTRLTVV.

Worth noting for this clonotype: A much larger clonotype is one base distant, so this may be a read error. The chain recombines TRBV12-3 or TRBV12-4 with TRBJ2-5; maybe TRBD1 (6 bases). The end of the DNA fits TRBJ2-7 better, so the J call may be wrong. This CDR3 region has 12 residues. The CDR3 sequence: CACSLGQFEQYF. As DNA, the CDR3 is TGTGCCTGCAGCCTTGGACAGTTCGAGCAGTACTTC.

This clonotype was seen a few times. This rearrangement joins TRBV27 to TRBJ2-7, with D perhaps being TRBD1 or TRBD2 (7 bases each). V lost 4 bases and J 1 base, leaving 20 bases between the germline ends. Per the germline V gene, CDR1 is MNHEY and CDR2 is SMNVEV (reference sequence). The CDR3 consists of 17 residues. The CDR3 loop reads CASSSFTGEGLSYEQYF. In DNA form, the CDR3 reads TGTGCCAGCAGTTCCTTTACAGGGGAGGGCTTATCCTACGAGCAGTACTTC.

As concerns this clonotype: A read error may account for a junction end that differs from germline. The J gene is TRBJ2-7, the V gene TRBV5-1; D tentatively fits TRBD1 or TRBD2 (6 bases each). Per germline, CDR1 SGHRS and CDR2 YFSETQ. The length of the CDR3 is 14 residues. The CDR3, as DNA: TGCGCCAGCAGCTTAGGAACGGGGGCCTACGGGCAGTACTTC. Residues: CASSLGTGAYGQYF.

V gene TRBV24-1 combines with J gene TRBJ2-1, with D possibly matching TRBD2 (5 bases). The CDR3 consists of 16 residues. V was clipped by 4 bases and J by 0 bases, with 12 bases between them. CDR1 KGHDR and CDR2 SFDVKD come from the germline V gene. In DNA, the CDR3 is TGTGCCACCAGTGACCCGGACTCCCGCTCCTACAATGAGCAGTTCTTC. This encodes CATSDPDSRSYNEQFF.

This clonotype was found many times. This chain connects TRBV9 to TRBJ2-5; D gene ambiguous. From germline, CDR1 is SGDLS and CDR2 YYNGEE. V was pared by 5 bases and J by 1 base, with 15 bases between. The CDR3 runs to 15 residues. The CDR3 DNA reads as TGTGCCAGCAGGTCAGGCGACCAACTCCAAGAGACCCAGTACTTC. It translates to CASRSGDQLQETQYF.

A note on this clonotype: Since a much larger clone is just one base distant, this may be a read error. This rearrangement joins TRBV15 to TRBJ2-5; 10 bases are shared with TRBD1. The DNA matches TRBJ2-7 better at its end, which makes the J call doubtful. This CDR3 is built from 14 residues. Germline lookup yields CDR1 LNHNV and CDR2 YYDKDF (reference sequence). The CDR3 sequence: CTTSRTGGSNEQYF. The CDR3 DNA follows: TGTACCACCAGCAGGACAGGGGGTAGTAACGAGCAGTACTTC.

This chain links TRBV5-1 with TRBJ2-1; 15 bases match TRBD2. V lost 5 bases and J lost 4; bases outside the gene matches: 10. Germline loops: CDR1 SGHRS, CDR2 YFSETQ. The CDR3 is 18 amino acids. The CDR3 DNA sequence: TGCGCCAGCAGTTTTAGGACTAGCGGGGGGGCTGGATACAATGAGCAGTTCTTC. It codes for CASSFRTSGGAGYNEQFF.

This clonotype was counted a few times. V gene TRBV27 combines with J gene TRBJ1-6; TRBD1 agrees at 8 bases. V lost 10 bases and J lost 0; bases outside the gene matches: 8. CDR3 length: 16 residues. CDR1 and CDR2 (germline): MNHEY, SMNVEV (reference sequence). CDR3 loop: CATGQGRISYNSPLHF. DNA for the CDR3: TGTGCCACCGGACAGGGCCGCATCTCCTATAATTCACCCCTCCACTTT.

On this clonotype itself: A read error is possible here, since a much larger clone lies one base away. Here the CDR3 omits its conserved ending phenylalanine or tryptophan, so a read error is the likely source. The CDR3 sequence is CASNSPGTSGMNEQFL. DNA for the CDR3: TGTGCCAGCAACTCCCCCGGGACTAGCGGGATGAATGAGCAGTTCCTC. The genes are TRBV12-3 or TRBV12-4 and TRBJ2-1; the match to TRBD2 covers 13 bases. The V gene end was trimmed by 7 bases and the J gene end by 7 bases; junction bases not matched to a gene: 10. This CDR3 is 16 amino acids long.

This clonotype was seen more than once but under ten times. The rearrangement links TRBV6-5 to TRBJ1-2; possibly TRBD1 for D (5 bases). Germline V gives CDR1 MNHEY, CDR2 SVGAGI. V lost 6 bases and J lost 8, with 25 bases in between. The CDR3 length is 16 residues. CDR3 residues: CASSPGSGGRVVGYTF. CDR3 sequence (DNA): TGTGCCAGCAGCCCCGGGAGTGGGGGAAGAGTAGTCGGCTACACCTTC.

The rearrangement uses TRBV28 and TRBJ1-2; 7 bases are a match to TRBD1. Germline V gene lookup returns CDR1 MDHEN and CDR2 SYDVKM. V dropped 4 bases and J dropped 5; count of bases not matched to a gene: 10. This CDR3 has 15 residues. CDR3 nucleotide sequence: TGTGCCAGCAGTTCCTCAGGGGGGACAGCTTATGGCTACACCTTC. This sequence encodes CASSSSGGTAYGYTF.

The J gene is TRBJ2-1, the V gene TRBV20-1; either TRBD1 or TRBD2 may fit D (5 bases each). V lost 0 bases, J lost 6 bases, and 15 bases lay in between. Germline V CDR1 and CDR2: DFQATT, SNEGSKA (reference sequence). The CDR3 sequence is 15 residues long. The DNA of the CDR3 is TGCAGTGCTAGAGACCCAAGGGGACCGAGCAATGAGCAGTTCTTC. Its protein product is CSARDPRGPSNEQFF.

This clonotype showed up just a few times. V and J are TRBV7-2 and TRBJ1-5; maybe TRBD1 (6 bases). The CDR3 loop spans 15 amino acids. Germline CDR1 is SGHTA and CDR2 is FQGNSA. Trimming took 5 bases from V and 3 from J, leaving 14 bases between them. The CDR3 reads CASSKGQNFNQPQHF. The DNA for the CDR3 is TGTGCCAGCAGCAAAGGACAGAATTTCAATCAGCCCCAGCATTTT.

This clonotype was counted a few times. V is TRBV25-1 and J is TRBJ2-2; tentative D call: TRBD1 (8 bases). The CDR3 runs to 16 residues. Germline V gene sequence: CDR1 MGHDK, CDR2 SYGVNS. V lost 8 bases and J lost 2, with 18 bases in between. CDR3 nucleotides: TGTGCCAGCCAGTCGACAGGGGAGGGTAACACCGGGGAGCTGTTTTTT. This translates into CASQSTGEGNTGELFF.

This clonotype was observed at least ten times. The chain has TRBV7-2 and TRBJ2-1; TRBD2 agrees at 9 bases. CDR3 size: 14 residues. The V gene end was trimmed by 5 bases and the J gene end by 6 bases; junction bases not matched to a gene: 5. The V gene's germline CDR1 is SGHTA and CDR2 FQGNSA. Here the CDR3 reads CASSAGLAPNEQFF. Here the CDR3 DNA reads TGTGCCAGCAGCGCGGGACTAGCACCCAATGAGCAGTTCTTC. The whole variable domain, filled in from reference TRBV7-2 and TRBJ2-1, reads GAGVSQSPSNKVTEKGKDVELRCDPISGHTALYWYRQSLGQGLEFLIYFQGNSAPDKSGLPSDRFSAERTGGSVSTLTIQRTQQEDSAVYLCASSAGLAPNEQFFGPGTRLTVL.

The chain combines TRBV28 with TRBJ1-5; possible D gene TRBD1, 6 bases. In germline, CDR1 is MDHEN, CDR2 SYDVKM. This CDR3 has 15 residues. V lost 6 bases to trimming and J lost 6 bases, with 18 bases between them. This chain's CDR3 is CASSRGGRRVQPQHF. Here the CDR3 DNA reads TGTGCCAGCAGCAGAGGGGGACGCAGGGTTCAGCCCCAGCATTTT.

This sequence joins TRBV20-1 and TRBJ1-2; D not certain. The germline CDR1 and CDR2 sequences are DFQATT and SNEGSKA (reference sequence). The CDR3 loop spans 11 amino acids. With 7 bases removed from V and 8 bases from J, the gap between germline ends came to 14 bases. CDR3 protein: CSGGVNLGYTF. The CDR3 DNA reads TGCAGTGGGGGTGTGAATTTGGGCTACACCTTC.

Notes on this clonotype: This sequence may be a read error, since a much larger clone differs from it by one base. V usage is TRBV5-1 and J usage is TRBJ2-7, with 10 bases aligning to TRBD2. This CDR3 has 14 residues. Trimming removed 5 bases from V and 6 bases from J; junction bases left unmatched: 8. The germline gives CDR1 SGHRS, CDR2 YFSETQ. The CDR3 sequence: CASSSSGGACEQYF. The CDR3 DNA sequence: TGCGCCAGCAGTTCTAGCGGGGGTGCCTGCGAGCAGTACTTC.